This TCR beta chain is drawn from a study of T cells after yellow fever vaccination. TCRdb independently ran MiXCR on the 5' RACE reads; one entry per CDR3 protein. The sample lists about 550,000 distinct CDR3 sequences; 15% to 20% were seen once. Turning to this clonotype: The antigen is not known.

General observations from the study: Reappearance after the booster was observed for most primary-vaccination clones (about 95% CD4, about 86% CD8). Clonotypes appearing in both CD4 and CD8 compartments existed, and their share was small.

Material: PBMCs, obtained 15 days after the yellow fever booster vaccination. This TCR was sampled from a man aged 30 to 45 who received the YFV17D yellow fever vaccine.

Here the CDR3 DNA reads TGCGCCAGCAGCCCCTGGGGGCTAGCGGGAGGGCCCAGCACAGATACGCAGTATTTT. Its protein is CASSPWGLAGGPSTDTQYF. The rearrangement joins TRBV4-3 to TRBJ2-3; TRBD2 matches at 12 bases. Trimming took 4 bases from V and 0 from J; bases not matched to a gene: 11. The CDR3 sequence is 19 residues long. From germline, CDR1 is LGHNA and CDR2 YSLEER.